The clone carrying this TCR beta chain showed up just once. The data originate from a study of blood T cell repertoires in COVID-19. The overall study: The United States, Italy and Spain provided the acute and convalescent COVID-19 samples. PBMCs, B-cell-depleted T cells, or T cells provided the cDNA or gDNA that made up the material.

Trimming removed 4 bases from V and 3 bases from J, with 15 bases in between. CDR1 LNHDA and CDR2 SQIVND come from the germline V gene (reference sequence). The CDR3 has 15 residues. Original processing methods: Amplification of reference gene primers provided the estimated nucleated cell counts. The protocol was immunoSEQ multiplex PCR, while the TCRdb copy is restricted to in-frame clones and leaves out a portion. V and J calls plus clone size are reproduced from that table; the DNA served to infer D and trimming. In the table there are roughly 140,000 clones, 76% of which are singletons. The chain links TRBV19 to TRBJ1-2; D uncertain. Sequencing was done on a sample of peripheral blood. This receptor was taken from an elderly woman with acute or convalescent COVID-19. The DNA for the CDR3 is TGTGCCAGTAGTAACCGCCCGGGCGGGGACTATGGCTACACCTTC. It translates to CASSNRPGGDYGYTF. Variable domain in full (rest from reference TRBV19 and TRBJ1-2): DGGITQSPKYLFRKEGQNVTLSCEQNLNHDAMYWYRQDPGQGLRLIYYSQIVNDFQKGDIAEGYSVSREKKESFPLTVTSAQKNPTAFYLCASSNRPGGDYGYTFGSGTRLTVV.